What follows describes a single T cell receptor beta chain. Antigen unknown. Deletions cut 5 bases from V and 0 bases from J, with 14 bases between. The CDR3 is 16 amino acids. Germline V CDR1 and CDR2: SGHTA, FQGTGA. The data derive from a study of blood T cells in healthy people across ages. Regarding the study as a whole: Among T cells, TCR beta diversity per million cells dropped roughly linearly as age rose.

A minimum of 6 micrograms of total RNA was extracted per sample. Then a second PCR, running about 6 to 12 cycles, was carried out with a sample-barcoded 5' primer and a J-beta primer mix. TCRdb reprocessed the 5' RACE reads via MiXCR and lists one record per CDR3 protein. The table shows around 870,000 distinct CDR3 sequences, with 29% occurring only once. This sequence originates from an elderly woman in good health. Sample: blood. The genes are TRBV7-3 and TRBJ2-1, with D perhaps TRBD2 (6 bases). CDR3 loop: CASSPLWGGSYNEQFF. The CDR3 nucleotides are TGTGCCAGCAGCCCCCTTTGGGGAGGCTCCTACAATGAGCAGTTCTTC.